The source of this TCR beta chain is a study of patients and donors after allogeneic stem cell transplantation. A few counts support this clonotype. TCRdb re-derived calls from the RT-PCR reads in MiXCR, one entry per CDR3 protein. Among approximately 150,000 distinct CDR3 sequences listed, nearly 25% were seen once. V was clipped by 6 bases and J by 4 bases, with 13 bases between them. This CDR3 has 14 residues. Material for sequencing was blood, either unsorted or a sorted T cell fraction (not recorded which). This TCR derives from a human donor who was either an allogeneic HSCT recipient or a stem cell or donor lymphocyte infusion donor (not recorded which). It is not recorded whose cells these are; they may come from a transplant donor. This chain uses TRBV12-3 or TRBV12-4 with TRBJ1-5, with D tentatively TRBD1 (5 bases). This chain's CDR3 is CASRSQEFNQPQHF. CDR3 coding DNA: TGTGCCAGCAGATCACAGGAGTTTAATCAGCCCCAGCATTTT.